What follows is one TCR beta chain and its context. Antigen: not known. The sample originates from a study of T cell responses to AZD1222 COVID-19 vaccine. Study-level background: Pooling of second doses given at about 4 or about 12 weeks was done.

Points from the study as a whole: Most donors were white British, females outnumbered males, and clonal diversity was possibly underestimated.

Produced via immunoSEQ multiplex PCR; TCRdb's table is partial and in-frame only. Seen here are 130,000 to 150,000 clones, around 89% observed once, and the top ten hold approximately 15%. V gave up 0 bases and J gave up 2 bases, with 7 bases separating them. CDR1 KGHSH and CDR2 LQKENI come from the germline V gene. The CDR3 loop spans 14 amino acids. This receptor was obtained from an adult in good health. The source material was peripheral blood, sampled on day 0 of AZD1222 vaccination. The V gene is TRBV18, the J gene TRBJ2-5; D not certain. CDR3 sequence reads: CASSPPPQQETQYF. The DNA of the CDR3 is TGTGCCAGCTCACCACCGCCACAACAAGAGACCCAGTACTTC.